This T cell receptor beta chain was obtained from a study of OX40 agonist ivuxolimab in advanced cancers. A word on this clone: What it recognizes is unknown.

Whole-study findings and limits: At 0.1 to 3.0 mg/kg, clonal expansion of CD4+ and CD8+ blood T cells had occurred by week 6. Several nonresponders also turned out to have low normalized T-cell clonal expansion.

Here immunoSEQ multiplex PCR was the method, and the copy in TCRdb shows in-frame clones only, minus some. The sample holds about 70,000 clones, about 90% seen once. There are 13 residues in the CDR3. Germline assignment: CDR1 SNHLY and CDR2 FYNNEI. The V and J ends lost 5 bases and 9 bases respectively, with 16 bases between them. The chain couples TRBV2 to TRBJ2-5; perhaps TRBD2 as D (5 bases). This clonotype was sampled from an adult with an advanced solid tumor such as melanoma, head and neck, liver or kidney cancer. The sample was CD4+ or CD8+ T cells sorted from blood, taken in a trial of the OX40 agonist ivuxolimab. This CDR3 reads CASSRTWTASQYF. The CDR3 DNA reads as TGTGCCAGCAGTAGGACTTGGACCGCGTCCCAGTACTTC. The variable domain in full, completed from reference TRBV2 and TRBJ2-5, reads EPEVTQTPSHQVTQMGQEVILRCVPISNHLYFYWYRQILGQKVEFLVSFYNNEISEKSEIFDDQFSVERPDGSNFTLKIRSTKLEDSAMYFCASSRTWTASQYFGPGTRLLVL.